This note documents a single T cell receptor (beta chain) sequence. What it binds is not known. The junction differs from germline at one of its ends, possibly a read error. Germline CDR1 and CDR2: GTSNPN and SVGIG (reference sequence). There are 12 residues in the CDR3. This sample was included in a study of OX40 agonist ivuxolimab in advanced cancers. For the study at large: Head and neck, renal cell, melanoma or hepatocellular carcinoma were the cancers that dose-escalation patients had. Three patients, one with hepatocellular carcinoma and two with cutaneous melanoma, responded partially. General study results and limits: The average count of expanded clones was higher among CD8+ T cells than among CD4+. At 0.1-3.0 mg/kg, partial responders had clonal expansion among the lowest observed.

Using immunoSEQ multiplex PCR, the repertoire was profiled, and TCRdb retains in-frame clones only, with some absent. The table records tens of thousands of clones, 82% of them present only once. The source of this sequence is an adult with an advanced solid tumor such as melanoma, head and neck, liver or kidney cancer. Sequencing was performed on CD4+ or CD8+ T cells sorted from blood, taken in a trial of the OX40 agonist ivuxolimab. The chain combines TRBV30 with TRBJ2-1; D call uncertain. CDR3 residues: CAWSEAYIEQFF. CDR3 in DNA: TGTGCCTGGAGTGAGGCCTACATTGAGCAGTTCTTC.